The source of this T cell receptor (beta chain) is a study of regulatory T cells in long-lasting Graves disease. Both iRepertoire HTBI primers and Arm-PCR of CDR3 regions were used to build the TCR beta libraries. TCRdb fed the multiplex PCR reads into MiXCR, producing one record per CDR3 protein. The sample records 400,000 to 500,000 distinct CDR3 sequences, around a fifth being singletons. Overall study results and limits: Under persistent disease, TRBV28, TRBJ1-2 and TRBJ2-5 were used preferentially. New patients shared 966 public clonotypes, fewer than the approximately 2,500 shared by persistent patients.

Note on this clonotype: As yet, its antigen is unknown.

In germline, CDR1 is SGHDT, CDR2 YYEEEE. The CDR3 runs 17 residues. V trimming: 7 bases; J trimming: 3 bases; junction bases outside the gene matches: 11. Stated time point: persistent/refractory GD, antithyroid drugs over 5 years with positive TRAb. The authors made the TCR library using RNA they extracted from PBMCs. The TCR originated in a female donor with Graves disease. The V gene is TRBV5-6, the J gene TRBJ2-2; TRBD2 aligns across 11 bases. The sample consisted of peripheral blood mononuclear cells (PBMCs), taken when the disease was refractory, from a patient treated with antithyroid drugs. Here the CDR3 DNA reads TGTGCCAGCCTTTCAAGACTAGCGGGAAAGTACACCGGGGAGCTGTTTTTT. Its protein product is CASLSRLAGKYTGELFF.